Listed below are T cell receptor beta chains from one sample, sequenced in a study of lymphopenia after photon versus proton radiotherapy. Repertoires were generated with immunoSEQ multiplex PCR, while TCRdb's copy carries only in-frame clones and drops some. The table has 20,000 or so clones, 84% seen once; the top ten hold around 2.9%. The sequencing here drew on peripheral blood, taken from a patient treated with photon-based radiotherapy. The receptors come from a woman between 45 and 65 years old with pancreatic cancer. CDR3s include the opening cysteine and the closing phenylalanine or tryptophan. D genes are given only for firm matches. For some rows the clone size is stated as once, few or many, or as a class when expanded; others skip it.

D	V	J	size	CDR3	DNA
TRBD2	TRBV6-4	TRBJ2-2	-	CASRREGRDTGELFF	TGTGCCAGCAGAAGGGAGGGCCGTGACACCGGGGAGCTGTTTTTT
TRBD1	TRBV19	TRBJ2-2	-	CASSIATGTDTGELFF	TGTGCCAGTAGTATAGCTACAGGGACAGACACCGGGGAGCTGTTTTTT
-	TRBV28	TRBJ2-2	-	CASNSGITNTGELFF	TGTGCCAGCAACTCCGGGATAACGAACACCGGGGAGCTGTTTTTT
-	TRBV2	TRBJ2-7	-	CASSISGEQYF	TGTGCCAGCAGTATATCGGGGGAGCAGTACTTC
-	TRBV27	TRBJ1-4	-	CASSLVKGEKLFF	TGTGCCAGCAGTTTAGTCAAGGGGGAAAAACTGTTTTTT
-	TRBV7-3	TRBJ1-1	-	CASSASAGFTEAFF	TGTGCCAGCAGCGCCAGTGCGGGGTTCACTGAAGCTTTCTTT
TRBD1	TRBV7-9	TRBJ1-4	-	CASSSTKTGKAELFF	TGTGCCAGCAGCTCCACAAAGACAGGGAAGGCGGAACTGTTTTTT
-	TRBV5-4	TRBJ2-7	-	CASSAVGSGQYF	TGTGCCAGCAGCGCTGTGGGGTCGGGGCAGTACTTC
TRBD2	TRBV5-4	TRBJ2-7	-	CASSSNRDYDSEQYF	TGTGCCAGCAGCTCAAACCGGGACTACGACTCCGAGCAGTACTTC
-	TRBV19	TRBJ2-6	-	CASSMGQASGANVLTF	TGTGCCAGTAGTATGGGGCAGGCCTCTGGGGCCAACGTCCTGACTTTC
-	TRBV6-5	TRBJ1-1	-	CASSYSRQRLAFF	TGTGCCAGCAGTTACTCCAGACAGCGCTTGGCTTTCTTT
-	TRBV7-8	TRBJ2-3	few	CASSLALGDYDTQYF	TGTGCCAGCAGCTTAGCGCTGGGGGATTACGATACGCAGTATTTT
TRBD2	TRBV9	TRBJ2-3	-	CASSHPPAGGPTDTQYF	TGTGCCAGCAGCCACCCTCCCGCGGGGGGCCCCACAGATACGCAGTATTTT
TRBD1	TRBV28	TRBJ1-2	-	CASRDRALGRYTF	TGTGCCAGCAGGGACAGGGCCCTCGGTCGCTACACCTTC
TRBD1	TRBV29-1	TRBJ2-6	-	CSVDPPRDRGSGANVLTF	TGCAGCGTTGATCCCCCGCGGGACAGGGGGTCTGGGGCCAACGTCCTGACTTTC
-	TRBV19	TRBJ1-5	-	CASSMRQVNQPQHF	TGTGCCAGTAGTATGCGACAGGTCAATCAGCCCCAGCATTTT
-	TRBV6-5	TRBJ1-2	-	CASRGVATAEGYTF	TGTGCCAGCAGGGGGGTGGCGACCGCGGAAGGCTACACCTTC
-	TRBV6-5	TRBJ1-1	-	CASSPLDWRTEAFF	TGTGCCAGCAGCCCCCTCGATTGGAGGACTGAAGCTTTCTTT
-	TRBV7-7	TRBJ2-7	-	CASSLAGDGEQYF	TGTGCCAGCAGCTTAGCTGGGGATGGCGAGCAGTACTTC
TRBD1	TRBV5-4	TRBJ2-7	-	CASSPAGTVNYEQYF	TGTGCCAGCAGCCCGGCCGGGACAGTAAACTACGAGCAGTACTTC
TRBD1	TRBV4-3	TRBJ1-4	-	CASSQRPGTGNEKLFF	TGCGCCAGCAGCCAAAGGCCCGGGACAGGGAATGAAAAACTGTTTTTT
TRBD2	TRBV5-6	TRBJ2-1	-	CASRLGGGGLSYNEQFF	TGTGCCAGCAGACTGGGCGGCGGGGGGCTCTCCTACAATGAGCAGTTCTTC
-	TRBV28	TRBJ2-1	-	CATFRGRYTVYNEQFF	TGTGCCACCTTCCGCGGCAGATACACGGTCTACAATGAGCAGTTCTTC
-	TRBV11-1	TRBJ1-3	once	CASSSQVGNTIYF	TGTGCCAGCAGCTCTCAAGTTGGAAACACCATATATTTT
-	TRBV7-2	TRBJ1-4	-	CASSLGPGGEKLFF	TGTGCCAGCAGCTTAGGCCCGGGAGGTGAAAAACTGTTTTTT
-	TRBV7-2	TRBJ1-1	-	CASSFNGGRLNTEAFF	TGTGCCAGCAGCTTTAATGGGGGGCGTTTGAACACTGAAGCTTTCTTT
TRBD2	TRBV28	TRBJ2-3	-	CASSSPPGGGTADTQYF	TGTGCCAGCAGTTCCCCCCCCGGGGGGGGGACGGCAGATACGCAGTATTTT
TRBD1	TRBV11-1	TRBJ2-7	-	CASNPTGDGEQYF	TGTGCCAGCAACCCGACAGGGGACGGCGAGCAGTACTTC
TRBD1	TRBV14	TRBJ1-3	-	CASSQIGTAGNTIYF	TGTGCCAGCAGCCAAATCGGGACAGCAGGAAACACCATATATTTT
-	TRBV7-9	TRBJ1-4	-	CASSYQGVSTNEKLFF	TGTGCCAGCAGCTACCAGGGAGTGTCGACTAATGAAAAACTGTTTTTT
-	TRBV4-3	TRBJ2-4	-	CASSQDIRGLGAKNIQYF	TGCGCCAGCAGCCAAGACATCAGGGGACTGGGAGCCAAAAACATTCAGTACTTC
-	TRBV5-1	TRBJ2-1	once	CASSLMVIGGSYNEQFF	TGCGCCAGCAGCTTGATGGTCATAGGCGGCTCCTACAATGAGCAGTTCTTC
TRBD2	TRBV2	TRBJ2-1	-	CASSGPTSGSYNEQFF	TGTGCCAGCAGTGGCCCAACTAGCGGGAGTTACAATGAGCAGTTCTTC
-	TRBV2	TRBJ1-2	few	CASSEAPGRGGYTF	TGTGCCAGCAGTGAAGCCCCAGGAAGGGGTGGCTACACCTTC
-	TRBV5-6	TRBJ2-7	-	CASSIAGEQYF	TGTGCCAGCAGCATTGCGGGCGAGCAGTACTTC
TRBD2	TRBV6-4	TRBJ2-2	few	CASSRTSGTSGELFF	TGTGCCAGCAGTAGGACTAGCGGGACCTCCGGGGAGCTGTTTTTT
-	TRBV10-1	TRBJ2-3	-	CASSESSSNTDTQYF	TGCGCCAGCAGTGAGTCCTCTAGCAACACAGATACGCAGTATTTT
TRBD1	TRBV27	TRBJ1-4	once	CATGGRGPNEKLFF	TGTGCCACAGGGGGCAGGGGGCCTAATGAAAAACTGTTTTTT
-	TRBV6-6	TRBJ1-3	-	CASRRDPGNTIYF	TGTGCCAGCCGAAGGGACCCTGGAAACACCATATATTTT
TRBD2	TRBV5-1	TRBJ2-3	-	CASSLELAGIQADTQYF	TGCGCCAGCAGCTTGGAACTAGCGGGAATACAGGCAGATACGCAGTATTTT
-	TRBV6-1	TRBJ1-2	-	CASSPFNYGYTF	TGTGCCAGCAGCCCATTCAACTATGGCTACACCTTC
TRBD2	TRBV18	TRBJ2-7	-	CASSPDLGLAGTSYEQYF	TGTGCCAGCTCACCGGATTTGGGACTAGCGGGTACCTCCTACGAGCAGTACTTC
-	TRBV7-2	TRBJ2-3	-	CASSLGTGADTQYF	TGTGCCAGCAGCTTAGGGACTGGGGCAGATACGCAGTATTTT
-	TRBV18	TRBJ1-1	-	CASSPPGRANTEAFF	TGTGCCAGCTCTCCCCCGGGGAGGGCGAACACTGAAGCTTTCTTT
-	TRBV19	TRBJ2-6	-	CASRGGGSPSGANVLTF	TGTGCCAGTAGAGGGGGGGGCTCCCCCTCTGGGGCCAACGTCCTGACTTTC
-	TRBV6-6	TRBJ2-1	-	CASSSAEGAYNEQFF	TGTGCCAGCAGTTCCGCGGAGGGAGCATACAATGAGCAGTTCTTC
TRBD2	TRBV5-1	TRBJ2-7	-	CASSLWETTSGRYYEQYF	TGCGCCAGCAGCTTGTGGGAAACTACTAGCGGTCGGTACTACGAGCAGTACTTC
-	TRBV7-9	TRBJ1-1	-	CASSLDSIWAVQYTEAFF	TGTGCCAGCAGCTTAGATTCAATATGGGCAGTGCAATACACTGAAGCTTTCTTT
TRBD1	TRBV5-8	TRBJ1-2	-	CASSSPGQRNTNYGYTF	TGTGCCAGCAGCTCCCCGGGACAGCGAAATACTAACTATGGCTACACCTTC
TRBD2	TRBV2	TRBJ2-2	-	CASSERSGGSTGELFF	TGTGCCAGCAGTGAACGAAGCGGGGGGAGTACCGGGGAGCTGTTTTTT
-	TRBV6-5	TRBJ2-5	-	CASSSQGYEQYF	TGTGCCAGCAGTTCGCAGGGATATGAGCAGTACTTC
TRBD2	TRBV5-5	TRBJ2-3	once	CASSFGGGLAGPGDTQYF	TGTGCCAGCAGCTTTGGTGGGGGCCTAGCGGGACCGGGAGATACGCAGTATTTT
-	TRBV11-2	TRBJ2-7	-	CASSSIPSEISDEQYF	TGTGCCAGCAGCTCCATACCCTCCGAAATTTCGGACGAGCAGTACTTC
-	TRBV5-1	TRBJ2-5	-	CASSLGQVEETQYF	TGCGCCAGCAGCTTGGGACAGGTAGAAGAGACCCAGTACTTC